This is a list of T cell receptor beta chains from one sample in a study of CD8+ T cells in alopecia areata. Clones were read by immunoSEQ multiplex PCR, and TCRdb kept only the in-frame ones, dropping some. In the table there are about 150,000 clones, 45% to 60% of which are singletons. The sequenced sample was CD8+ T cells sorted from blood, obtained at week 0. The source of these receptors is a human donor with alopecia areata. The CDR3 runs from the conserved cysteine through the conserved F or W. The order of the fields is CDR3 length, V gene, J gene, clone size, D gene, CDR3 protein, CDR3 DNA. A D gene is named only where the DNA matches it firmly. Not every row has a clone size; where given, it reads once, few, many or a size class.

15	TRBV7-6	TRBJ2-2	once	TRBD1	CASSSRTGSAGELFF	TGTGCCAGCAGCTCCCGGACAGGGTCCGCCGGGGAGCTGTTTTTT
14	TRBV15	TRBJ1-5	-	TRBD1	CATSKTGGIQPQHF	TGTGCCACCAGCAAGACAGGGGGGATTCAGCCCCAGCATTTT
15	TRBV6-1	TRBJ1-5	-	-	CASSEYEDLNQPQHF	TGTGCCAGCAGTGAATACGAAGATTTAAATCAGCCCCAGCATTTT
12	TRBV7-9	TRBJ2-1	-	-	CASSPRPLEQFF	TGTGCCAGCAGCCCACGGCCCCTTGAGCAGTTCTTC
15	TRBV5-1	TRBJ2-7	few	-	CASSLEADDPYEQYF	TGCGCCAGCAGCTTGGAAGCGGACGATCCCTACGAGCAGTACTTC
12	TRBV30	TRBJ2-1	-	-	CAWIPRGNEQFF	TGTGCCTGGATTCCCCGCGGGAATGAGCAGTTCTTC
17	TRBV4-1	TRBJ2-1	few	-	CASSQDLSRVSHNEQFF	TGCGCCAGCAGCCAAGACCTTAGCAGGGTTTCCCACAATGAGCAGTTCTTC
18	TRBV7-8	TRBJ2-3	-	-	CASSLARLSSDNTDTQYF	TGTGCCAGCAGCTTAGCGCGACTTTCTAGCGACAACACAGATACGCAGTATTTT
15	TRBV30	TRBJ2-5	-	TRBD2	CAWKNAGGPGETQYF	TGTGCCTGGAAAAATGCGGGGGGGCCCGGAGAGACCCAGTACTTC
14	TRBV30	TRBJ2-3	-	-	CAWSVGAGPDTQYF	TGTGCCTGGAGTGTCGGGGCAGGACCAGATACGCAGTATTTT
15	TRBV16	TRBJ1-1	few	-	CASSPWVGEETEAFF	TGTGCCAGCAGCCCATGGGTAGGTGAGGAGACTGAAGCTTTCTTT
12	TRBV6-5	TRBJ2-1	-	-	CASSYPAGEQFF	TGTGCCAGCAGTTACCCGGCAGGGGAGCAGTTCTTC
15	TRBV11-2	TRBJ2-1	few	TRBD2	CASSLAAGSYNEQFF	TGTGCCAGCAGCTTAGCAGCGGGGTCCTACAATGAGCAGTTCTTC
13	TRBV30	TRBJ1-2	-	TRBD1	CAWTPRDSYGYTF	TGTGCCTGGACACCCCGGGACAGCTATGGCTACACCTTC
14	TRBV13	TRBJ1-1	-	-	CASSPRTSNTEAFF	TGTGCCAGCAGCCCCCGCACGTCGAACACTGAAGCTTTCTTT
15	TRBV13	TRBJ1-4	-	-	CASSDKSATNEKLFF	TGTGCCAGCAGCGACAAGAGCGCAACTAATGAAAAACTGTTTTTT
12	TRBV27	TRBJ1-1	-	-	CASRRGGTEAFF	TGTGCCAGCAGACGGGGTGGGACTGAAGCTTTCTTT
15	TRBV5-6	TRBJ2-7	-	TRBD1	CASSPSGTGWYEQYF	TGTGCCAGCAGCCCCTCCGGGACAGGGTGGTACGAGCAGTACTTC
13	TRBV5-1	TRBJ1-1	-	-	CASSSTGGTEAFF	TGCGCCAGCAGCTCGACAGGCGGCACTGAAGCTTTCTTT
12	TRBV11-2	TRBJ2-1	-	-	CASSLGPRGQFF	TGTGCCAGCAGCTTGGGACCCCGGGGGCAGTTCTTC
16	TRBV27	TRBJ2-6	few	-	CASSLSGYSGANVLTF	TGTGCCAGCAGTTTATCCGGGTACTCTGGGGCCAACGTCCTGACTTTC
16	TRBV27	TRBJ2-1	-	-	CASSFSSGEIYNEQFF	TGTGCCAGCAGTTTCTCTTCGGGGGAGATCTACAATGAGCAGTTCTTC
12	TRBV30	TRBJ1-1	-	-	CAWIKYDTEAFF	TGTGCCTGGATTAAGTACGACACTGAAGCTTTCTTT
15	TRBV29-1	TRBJ1-1	-	TRBD1	CSVGASGTGNTEAFF	TGCAGCGTTGGGGCGTCCGGGACAGGGAACACTGAAGCTTTCTTT
15	TRBV5-6	TRBJ2-4	-	-	CASSLEVSTKNIQYF	TGTGCCAGCAGCTTGGAGGTTTCCACCAAAAACATTCAGTACTTC
13	TRBV5-1	TRBJ2-7	-	-	CASSSSPSYEQYF	TGCGCCAGCAGCTCGTCGCCGAGCTACGAGCAGTACTTC
15	TRBV11-2	TRBJ1-2	-	-	CASGPADGVRFGYTF	TGTGCCAGCGGCCCCGCCGATGGAGTTCGGTTTGGCTACACCTTC
12	TRBV5-6	TRBJ2-3	-	-	CASSLGVGTQYF	TGTGCCAGCAGCTTGGGGGTTGGTACGCAGTATTTT
13	TRBV5-6	TRBJ2-1	-	-	CASTVPGMNEQFF	TGTGCCAGCACCGTGCCGGGTATGAATGAGCAGTTCTTC
15	TRBV19	TRBJ1-5	few	TRBD1	CASSQGARGNQPQHF	TGTGCCAGTAGTCAGGGGGCGAGGGGCAATCAGCCCCAGCATTTT
15	TRBV4-3	TRBJ1-5	-	-	CASSPYLGGNQPQHF	TGCGCCAGCAGCCCATACCTCGGGGGGAATCAGCCCCAGCATTTT
14	TRBV7-9	TRBJ2-7	-	TRBD1	CASSLSGGRDEQYF	TGTGCCAGCAGCTTATCAGGGGGCAGGGACGAGCAGTACTTC
11	TRBV6-5	TRBJ2-2	-	-	CASSSRGELFF	TGTGCCAGCAGCTCCCGAGGGGAGCTGTTTTTT
12	TRBV25-1	TRBJ1-2	-	-	CASSESSHGYTF	TGTGCCAGCAGTGAATCTTCGCATGGCTACACCTTC
13	TRBV15	TRBJ2-7	-	-	CATSRDSGNEQYF	TGTGCCACCAGCAGAGATTCGGGGAACGAGCAGTACTTC
12	TRBV11-2	TRBJ1-2	-	TRBD1	CASSFTGEGYTF	TGTGCCAGCAGCTTTACAGGGGAGGGCTACACCTTC
15	TRBV4-1	TRBJ1-1	-	TRBD1	CASSQERQGRPEAFF	TGCGCCAGCAGCCAAGAGAGACAGGGTAGGCCTGAAGCTTTCTTT
17	TRBV27	TRBJ1-5	-	TRBD1	CASSLTSGQVRGQPQHF	TGTGCCAGCAGTTTAACCAGTGGACAGGTACGGGGTCAGCCCCAGCATTTT
17	TRBV28	TRBJ2-5	few	TRBD1	CASGRDRDSSWQETQYF	TGTGCCAGCGGAAGGGACAGGGATTCGTCTTGGCAAGAGACCCAGTACTTC
11	TRBV13	TRBJ1-4	-	-	CASSLGGKLFF	TGTGCCAGCAGCTTAGGCGGAAAACTGTTTTTT
15	TRBV15	TRBJ2-7	-	TRBD2	CATSLRGGPTYEQYF	TGTGCCACCAGCCTTCGCGGGGGGCCTACCTACGAGCAGTACTTC
15	TRBV30	TRBJ2-7	-	-	CAWSVKTRRAYEQYF	TGTGCCTGGAGTGTTAAGACCCGAAGGGCCTACGAGCAGTACTTC
12	TRBV15	TRBJ1-4	few	-	CATSSDRWKLFF	TGTGCCACCAGCAGCGACCGATGGAAACTGTTTTTT
14	TRBV4-3	TRBJ2-3	-	-	CASSPSPGAYTQYF	TGCGCCAGCAGCCCTAGCCCAGGGGCGTATACGCAGTATTTT
11	TRBV30	TRBJ2-7	few	-	CAWSTSYEQYF	TGTGCCTGGAGTACTAGTTACGAGCAGTACTTC
12	TRBV29-1	TRBJ1-4	-	TRBD1	CSVQTGNEKLFF	TGCAGCGTCCAGACAGGGAATGAAAAACTGTTTTTT
15	TRBV27	TRBJ2-3	-	-	CASTFLRGGTDTQYF	TGTGCCAGCACTTTTCTGAGGGGGGGCACAGATACGCAGTATTTT